This T cell receptor (beta chain) is drawn from a study of CD8 T cells in ankylosing spondylitis. General study findings and limits: With a CD8+ phenotype, disease-linked clones were relatively rare in peripheral blood. One TCR beta motif, made up of about 8 highly homologous variants, appeared characteristic of ankylosing spondylitis blood. The authors reported significant enrichment of disease-linked clones in matched ankylosing spondylitis synovial fluid. Past research had described some motif variants in reactive arthritis synovial fluid and blood.

Generation of TCR beta libraries employed quantitative 5'-RACE incorporating molecular barcodes. Via MiXCR, TCRdb re-called the 5' RACE reads, giving one row per CDR3 protein. The sample holds some 100,000 distinct CDR3 sequences, about 9% seen once. This clonotype was picked up a small number of times. The antigen is unknown. Germline CDR1 MNHNS, CDR2 SASEGT. V trimming: 2 bases; J trimming: 4 bases; junction bases outside the gene matches: 4. The CDR3 is made up of 16 amino acids. This sequence originates from a male donor with ankylosing spondylitis. The V and J genes are TRBV6-1 and TRBJ2-3; 12 bases fit TRBD2. What was sequenced was blood, either unsorted or a sorted T cell fraction (not recorded which). CDR3 region: CASSENLAGGPDTQYF. CDR3 sequence (DNA): TGTGCCAGCAGTGAAAACCTAGCGGGAGGGCCAGATACGCAGTATTTT.